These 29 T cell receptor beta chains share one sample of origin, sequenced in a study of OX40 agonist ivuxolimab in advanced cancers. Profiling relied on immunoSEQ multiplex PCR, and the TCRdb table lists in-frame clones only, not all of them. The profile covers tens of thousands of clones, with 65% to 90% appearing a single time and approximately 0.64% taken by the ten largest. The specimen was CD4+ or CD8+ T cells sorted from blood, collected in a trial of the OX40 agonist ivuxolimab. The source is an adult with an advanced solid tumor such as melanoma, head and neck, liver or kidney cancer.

This CDR3 is CASSLDAGPQHF. The CDR3 region has the DNA TGTGCCAGCAGCTTGGACGCGGGGCCCCAGCATTTT. This sequence joins TRBV5-4 and TRBJ1-5; no clear D gene. The CDR3 extends over 12 amino acids. Germline CDR1 and CDR2: SGHNT and YYREEE (reference sequence). V lost 0 bases and J 9 bases, leaving 7 bases between the germline ends.

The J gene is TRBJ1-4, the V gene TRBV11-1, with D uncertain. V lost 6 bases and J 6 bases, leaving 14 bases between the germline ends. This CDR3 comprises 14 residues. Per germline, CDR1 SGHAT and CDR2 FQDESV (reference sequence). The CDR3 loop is CASRRPGNYEKLFF. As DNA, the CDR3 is TGTGCCAGCAGGCGGCCGGGGAACTATGAAAAACTGTTTTTT.

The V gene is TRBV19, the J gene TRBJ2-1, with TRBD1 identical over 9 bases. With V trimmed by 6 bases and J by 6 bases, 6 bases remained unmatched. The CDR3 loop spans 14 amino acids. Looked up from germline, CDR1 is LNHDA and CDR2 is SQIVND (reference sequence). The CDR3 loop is CASSGQGSLNEQFF. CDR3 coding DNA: TGTGCCAGTAGCGGACAGGGGTCACTCAATGAGCAGTTCTTC. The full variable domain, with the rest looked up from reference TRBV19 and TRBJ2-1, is DGGITQSPKYLFRKEGQNVTLSCEQNLNHDAMYWYRQDPGQGLRLIYYSQIVNDFQKGDIAEGYSVSREKKESFPLTVTSAQKNPTAFYLCASSGQGSLNEQFFGPGTRLTVL.

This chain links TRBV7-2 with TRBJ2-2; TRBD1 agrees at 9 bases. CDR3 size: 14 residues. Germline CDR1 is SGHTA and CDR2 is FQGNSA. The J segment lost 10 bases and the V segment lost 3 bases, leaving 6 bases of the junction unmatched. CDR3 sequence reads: CASSFPDRGEELFF. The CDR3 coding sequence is TGTGCCAGCAGCTTTCCGGACAGGGGCGAGGAGCTGTTTTTT.

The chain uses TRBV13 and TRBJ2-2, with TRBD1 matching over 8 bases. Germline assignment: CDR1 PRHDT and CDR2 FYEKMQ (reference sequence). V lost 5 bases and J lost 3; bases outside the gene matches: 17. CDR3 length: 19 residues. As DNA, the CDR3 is TGTGCCAGCAGCCCCAATACCTACCGGGACAGGACCTACACCGGGGAGCTGTTTTTT. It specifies CASSPNTYRDRTYTGELFF. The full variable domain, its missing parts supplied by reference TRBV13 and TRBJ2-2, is AAGVIQSPRHLIKEKRETATLKCYPIPRHDTVYWYQQGPGQDPQFLISFYEKMQSDKGSIPDRFSAQQFSDYHSELNMSSLELGDSALYFCASSPNTYRDRTYTGELFFGEGSRLTVL.

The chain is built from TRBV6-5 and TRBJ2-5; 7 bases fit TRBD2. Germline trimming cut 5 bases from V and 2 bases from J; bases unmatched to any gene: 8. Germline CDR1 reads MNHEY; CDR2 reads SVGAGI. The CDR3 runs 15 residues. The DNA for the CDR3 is TGTGCCAGCAGTCTCGAAATCGGGAGGCAAGAGACCCAGTACTTC. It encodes CASSLEIGRQETQYF.

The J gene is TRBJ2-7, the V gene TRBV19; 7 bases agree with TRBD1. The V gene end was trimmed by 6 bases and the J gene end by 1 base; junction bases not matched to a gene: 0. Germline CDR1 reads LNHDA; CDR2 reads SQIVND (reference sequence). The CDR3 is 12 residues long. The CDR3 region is CASRDRSYEQYF. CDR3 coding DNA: TGTGCCAGTAGGGACAGGTCCTACGAGCAGTACTTC.

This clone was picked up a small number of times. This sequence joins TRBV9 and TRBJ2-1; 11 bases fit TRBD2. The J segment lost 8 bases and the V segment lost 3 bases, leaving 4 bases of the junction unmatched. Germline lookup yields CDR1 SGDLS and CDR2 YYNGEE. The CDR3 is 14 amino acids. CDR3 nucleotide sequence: TGTGCCAGCAGCGAAACTAGCGGGGGCTATGAGCAGTTCTTC. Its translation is CASSETSGGYEQFF.

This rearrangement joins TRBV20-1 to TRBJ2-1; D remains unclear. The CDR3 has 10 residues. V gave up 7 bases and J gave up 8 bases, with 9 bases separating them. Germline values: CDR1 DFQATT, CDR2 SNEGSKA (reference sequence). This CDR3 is CSGGRHEQFF. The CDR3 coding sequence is TGCAGTGGGGGAAGGCATGAGCAGTTCTTC.

Here the CDR3 reads CASGRAGVQLYEQYF. The CDR3 bases are TGTGCCAGCGGTCGGGCGGGGGTGCAATTATACGAGCAGTACTTC. The V and J genes are TRBV6-1 and TRBJ2-7; 7 bases align to TRBD2. V shed 8 bases, J shed 4 bases, and the junction held 14 bases outside the gene matches. This CDR3 has 15 residues. Germline CDR1 MNHNS, CDR2 SASEGT.

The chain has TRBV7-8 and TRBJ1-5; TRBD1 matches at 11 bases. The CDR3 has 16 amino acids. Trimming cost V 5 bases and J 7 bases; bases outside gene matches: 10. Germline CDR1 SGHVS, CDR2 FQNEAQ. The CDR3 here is CASSPSLGQGVQPQHF. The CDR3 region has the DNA TGTGCCAGCAGCCCCTCCTTGGGACAGGGGGTCCAGCCCCAGCATTTT. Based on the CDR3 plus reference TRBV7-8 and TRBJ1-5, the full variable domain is GAGVSQSPRYKVAKRGQDVALRCDPISGHVSLFWYQQALGQGPEFLTYFQNEAQLDKSGLPSDRFFAERPEGSVSTLKIQRTQQEDSAVYLCASSPSLGQGVQPQHFGDGTRLSIL.

Written as DNA, the CDR3 is TGCAGTGACGCCATTGGGGGCGGCTACACCTTC. Encoded protein: CSDAIGGGYTF. This sequence joins TRBV29-1 and TRBJ1-2; D is possibly TRBD1 (6 bases). Germline CDR1 and CDR2: SQVTM and ANQGSEA. This CDR3 contains 11 residues. Full variable domain (outside the CDR3, taken from reference TRBV29-1 and TRBJ1-2): SAVISQKPSRDICQRGTSLTIQCQVDSQVTMMFWYRQQPGQSLTLIATANQGSEATYESGFVIDKFPISRPNLTFSTLTVSNMSPEDSSIYLCSDAIGGGYTFGSGTRLTVV.

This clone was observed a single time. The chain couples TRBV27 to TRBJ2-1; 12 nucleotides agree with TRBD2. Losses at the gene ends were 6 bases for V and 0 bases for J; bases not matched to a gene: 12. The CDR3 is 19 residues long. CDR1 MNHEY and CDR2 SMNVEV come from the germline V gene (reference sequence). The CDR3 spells CASRPPRLAGASSYNEQFF. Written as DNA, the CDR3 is TGTGCCAGCAGACCTCCGCGACTAGCGGGAGCCTCCTCCTACAATGAGCAGTTCTTC.

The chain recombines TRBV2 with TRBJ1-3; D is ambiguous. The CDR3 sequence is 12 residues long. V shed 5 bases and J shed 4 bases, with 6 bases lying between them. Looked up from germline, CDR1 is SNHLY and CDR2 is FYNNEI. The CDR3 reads CASSREGNTIYF. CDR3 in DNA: TGTGCCAGCAGTAGAGAGGGAAACACCATATATTTT.

CDR3 region: CSARDLSGYTF. The CDR3 region has the DNA TGCAGTGCTAGAGATCTGTCTGGCTACACCTTC. The chain joins TRBV20-1 to TRBJ1-2; D is unresolved. V was cut by 0 bases and J by 7 bases, with 6 bases left in between. CDR3 length: 11 amino acids. From germline, CDR1 is DFQATT and CDR2 SNEGSKA (reference sequence).

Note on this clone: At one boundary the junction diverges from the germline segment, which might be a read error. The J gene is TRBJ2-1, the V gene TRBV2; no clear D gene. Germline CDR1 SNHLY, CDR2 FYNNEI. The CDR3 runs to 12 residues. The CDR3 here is CASREEGDEQFF. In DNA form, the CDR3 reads TGTGCCAGCAGAGAAGAAGGAGATGAGCAGTTCTTC.

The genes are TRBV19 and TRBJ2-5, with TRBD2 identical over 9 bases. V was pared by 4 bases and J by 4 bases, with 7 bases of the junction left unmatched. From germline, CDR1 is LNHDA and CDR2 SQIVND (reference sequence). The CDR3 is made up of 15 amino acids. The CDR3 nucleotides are TGTGCCAGTAGTACGGGACTAGCTTCCCCAGAGACCCAGTACTTC. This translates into CASSTGLASPETQYF.

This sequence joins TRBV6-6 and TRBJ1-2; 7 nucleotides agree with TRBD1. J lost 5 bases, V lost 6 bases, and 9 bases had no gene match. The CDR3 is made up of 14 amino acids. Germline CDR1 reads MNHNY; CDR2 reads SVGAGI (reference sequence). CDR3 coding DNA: TGTGCCAGCAGGATGATCCCACAGGGGTATGGCTACACCTTC. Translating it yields CASRMIPQGYGYTF.

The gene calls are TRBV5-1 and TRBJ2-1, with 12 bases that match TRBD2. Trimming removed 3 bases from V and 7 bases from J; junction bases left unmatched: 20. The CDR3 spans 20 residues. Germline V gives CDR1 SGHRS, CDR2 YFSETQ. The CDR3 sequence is CASSWALLAGGPSGWNEQFF. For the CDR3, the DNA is TGCGCCAGCAGCTGGGCCCTCCTAGCGGGAGGGCCGTCAGGGTGGAATGAGCAGTTCTTC.

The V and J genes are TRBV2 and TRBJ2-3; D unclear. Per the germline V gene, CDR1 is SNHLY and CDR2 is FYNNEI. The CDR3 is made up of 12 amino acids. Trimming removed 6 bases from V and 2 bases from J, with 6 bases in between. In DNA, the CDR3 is TGTGCCAGCAGCCAAGCCACAGATACGCAGTATTTT. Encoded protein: CASSQATDTQYF.

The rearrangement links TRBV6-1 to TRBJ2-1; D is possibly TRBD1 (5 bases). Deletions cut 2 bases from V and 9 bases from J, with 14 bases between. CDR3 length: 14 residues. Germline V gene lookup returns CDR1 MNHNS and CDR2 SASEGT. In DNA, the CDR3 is TGTGCCAGCAGTGAACTGGGGCTGGCGACTGAGCAGTTCTTC. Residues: CASSELGLATEQFF.

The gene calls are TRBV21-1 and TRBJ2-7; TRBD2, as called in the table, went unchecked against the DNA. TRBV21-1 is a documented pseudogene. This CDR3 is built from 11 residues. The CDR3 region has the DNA TGTGCCAGCAGCAAAGAGCACGAGCAGTACTTC. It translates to CASSKEHEQYF.

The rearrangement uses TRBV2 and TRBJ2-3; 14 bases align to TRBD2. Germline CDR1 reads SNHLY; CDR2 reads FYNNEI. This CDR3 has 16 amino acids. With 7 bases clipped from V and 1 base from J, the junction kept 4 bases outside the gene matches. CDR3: CASNPGLAGGTDTQYF. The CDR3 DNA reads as TGTGCCAGCAATCCGGGACTAGCGGGGGGCACAGATACGCAGTATTTT.

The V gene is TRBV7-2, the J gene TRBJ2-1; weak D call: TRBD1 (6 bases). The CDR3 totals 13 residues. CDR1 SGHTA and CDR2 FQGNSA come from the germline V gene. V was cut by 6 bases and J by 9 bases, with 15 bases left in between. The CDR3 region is CASSSRIGGEQFF. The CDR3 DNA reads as TGTGCCAGCAGTTCCCGAATAGGGGGTGAGCAGTTCTTC.

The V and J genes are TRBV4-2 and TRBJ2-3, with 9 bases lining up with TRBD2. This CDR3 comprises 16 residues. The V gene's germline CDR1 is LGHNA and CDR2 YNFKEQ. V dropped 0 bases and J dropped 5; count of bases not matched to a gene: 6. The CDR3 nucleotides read TGTGCCAGCAGCCAAGATCTAGCGGGGAGCCTAGATACGCAGTATTTT. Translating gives CASSQDLAGSLDTQYF.

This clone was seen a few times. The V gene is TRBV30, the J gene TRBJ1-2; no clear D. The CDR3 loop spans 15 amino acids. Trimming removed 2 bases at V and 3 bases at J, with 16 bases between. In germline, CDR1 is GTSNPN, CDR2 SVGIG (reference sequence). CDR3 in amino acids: CAWSSHWGSDYGYTF. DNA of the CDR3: TGTGCCTGGAGTTCCCATTGGGGTAGCGACTATGGCTACACCTTC.

The CDR3 is CASSLGQGLNQPQHF. CDR3 in DNA: TGCGCCAGCAGTCTTGGACAGGGTTTAAATCAGCCCCAGCATTTT. The genes are TRBV10-2 and TRBJ1-5; 8 nucleotides match TRBD1. CDR1 is WSHSY and CDR2 is SAAADI in the germline V gene. The CDR3 runs 15 residues. V shed 5 bases, J shed 4 bases, and the junction held 7 bases outside the gene matches.

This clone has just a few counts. CDR3 region: CASSRSSGANVLTF. The CDR3 bases are TGTGCCAGTAGTAGATCCTCTGGGGCCAACGTCCTGACTTTC. The rearrangement joins TRBV19 to TRBJ2-6, with unresolved D. The CDR3 runs to 14 residues. Germline loops: CDR1 LNHDA, CDR2 SQIVND (reference sequence). V dropped 4 bases and J dropped 0 bases, with 4 bases sitting between them. Combining the CDR3 with reference TRBV19 and TRBJ2-6 gives the whole variable domain DGGITQSPKYLFRKEGQNVTLSCEQNLNHDAMYWYRQDPGQGLRLIYYSQIVNDFQKGDIAEGYSVSREKKESFPLTVTSAQKNPTAFYLCASSRSSGANVLTFGAGSRLTVL.

CDR3 in DNA: TGCGCCAGCAGCTTGGAGGGGTCACTAGATACGCAGTATTTT. Amino acid sequence: CASSLEGSLDTQYF. This chain links TRBV5-1 with TRBJ2-3, with TRBD1 as a possible D gene (5 bases). Germline assignment: CDR1 SGHRS and CDR2 YFSETQ. The CDR3 totals 14 residues. V was pared by 0 bases and J by 5 bases, with 10 bases between.